Listed below are T cell receptor beta chains from one sample, sequenced in a study. TCRdb re-analysed the 5' RACE reads in MiXCR, keeping a single row per CDR3 protein. The repertoire holds around 37,000 distinct CDR3 sequences, with approximately 31% as singletons. Input material: memory CD4+ T cells sorted from a lymph node. These TCRs come from a female donor with breast cancer. CDR3s include the opening cysteine and the closing phenylalanine or tryptophan. D genes are given only for firm matches. Clone sizes are given selectively: once, few, many, or a class where the clone is expanded.

CDR3 DNA	CDR3 protein	V gene	clone size	J gene	D gene
TGTGCCAGCAGTCCCCGGCCCTATGACTACACCTTC	CASSPRPYDYTF	TRBV27	once	TRBJ1-2	NA
TGTGCCAGCAGCCCCCCGCCTACAGAGAGGGAGGATACGCAGTATTTT	CASSPPPTEREDTQYF	TRBV7-8	NA	TRBJ2-3	NA
TGTGCCAGCAGCTCACAGGGGGCCAATCAAGAGACCCAGTACTTC	CASSSQGANQETQYF	TRBV5-4	NA	TRBJ2-5	TRBD1
TGCGCCAGCAGCTATCGGTGGGGCGCTGAAGCTTTCTTT	CASSYRWGAEAFF	TRBV4-1	few	TRBJ1-1	NA
TGCGCCAGCACTAGCGGGGGGGCTACAGATACGCAGTATTTT	CASTSGGATDTQYF	TRBV5-1	few	TRBJ2-3	TRBD2
TGCGCCAGCAGCCAAGATAGGGGGCCAAACACTGAAGCTTCCTTT	CASSQDRGPNTEASF	TRBV4-1	NA	TRBJ1-1	TRBD1
TGCGCCAGCAGCTTGGATGGCGGGACCTACAATGAGCAGTTCTTC	CASSLDGGTYNEQFF	TRBV5-1	NA	TRBJ2-1	NA
TGCGCCAGCAGCGGTGGACAGGGCCGAGAAAAACTGTTTTTT	CASSGGQGREKLFF	TRBV5-1	few	TRBJ1-4	TRBD1
TGCGCCAGCAGCTTGAGTCACAGGGTGGATTCACCCCTCCACTTT	CASSLSHRVDSPLHF	TRBV5-1	NA	TRBJ1-6	NA
TGTGCCAGCAGCTTAGCGGGACCTTTCACAGATACGCAGTATTTT	CASSLAGPFTDTQYF	TRBV11-2	NA	TRBJ2-3	NA
TGTGCCAGCAGTTTAGGTCGGAGGGAGCTGTTTTTT	CASSLGRRELFF	TRBV12-3/TRBV12-4	NA	TRBJ2-2	NA
TGTGCCAGCAGTGTCTCCGGGGAGCTGTTTTTT	CASSVSGELFF	TRBV27	few	TRBJ2-2	NA
TGTGCCAGCAGCCCACAGGGAGGGACTAATGAAAAACTGTTTTTT	CASSPQGGTNEKLFF	TRBV6-5	NA	TRBJ1-4	NA
TGTGCCAGCAGCGTAGAAGGGATAGGGGAGCTGTTTTTT	CASSVEGIGELFF	TRBV9	medium-sized	TRBJ2-2	NA
TGTGCCAGCAGCGTATCCCCTAGCGACGCCTACGAGCAGTACTTC	CASSVSPSDAYEQYF	TRBV9	few	TRBJ2-7	NA
TGTGCCAGCAGCTTAGCGGTAAACAATGAGCAGTTCTTC	CASSLAVNNEQFF	TRBV7-2	NA	TRBJ2-1	NA
TGTGCCAGCAGTTCGGTGTCGGGAAACACCATATATTTT	CASSSVSGNTIYF	TRBV12-3/TRBV12-4	few	TRBJ1-3	NA
TGTGCCAACAGTTTAGGACAGACGAACACTGAAGCTTTCTTT	CANSLGQTNTEAFF	TRBV12-3/TRBV12-4	NA	TRBJ1-1	NA
TGTGCCAGCAGTAAGACAGATGAAGCTTTCTTT	CASSKTDEAFF	TRBV6-2/TRBV6-3	NA	TRBJ1-1	NA
TGTGCCACCAGCAGAGGGGGGCCCCCACTAGACAATGAGCAGTTCTTC	CATSRGGPPLDNEQFF	TRBV15	NA	TRBJ2-1	NA
TGTGCCAGCAGTTTAATTTCCCCCGGCAGGGCCCTCAATCAGCCCCAGCATTTT	CASSLISPGRALNQPQHF	TRBV27	NA	TRBJ1-5	NA
TGTGCCACCAGCAGAGATCCCACAGGAGGAGGGAACGAGCAGTACTTC	CATSRDPTGGGNEQYF	TRBV15	once	TRBJ2-7	NA
TGTGCCAGCAGTGCTGGGGCAAGAAGCAATCAGCCCCAGCATTTT	CASSAGARSNQPQHF	TRBV2	NA	TRBJ1-5	NA
TGCAGCGATAGGGAAAACCAGGGTACCGAGCAGTACTTC	CSDRENQGTEQYF	TRBV29-1	NA	TRBJ2-7	NA
TGCGCCAGCAGCCAAGAAAGGATGGACGGGGAGCTGTTTTTT	CASSQERMDGELFF	TRBV4-1	few	TRBJ2-2	NA
TGTGCCAGCAGTATGACAGGGTTTCGTGGCCATGAGCAGTTCTTC	CASSMTGFRGHEQFF	TRBV27	few	TRBJ2-1	TRBD1
TGCAGCGTTGAAGGTACGGCCGAGCAGTACTTC	CSVEGTAEQYF	TRBV29-1	few	TRBJ2-7	NA
TGTGCCAGCAGGGGGGCCACCGGGGAGCTGTTTTTT	CASRGATGELFF	TRBV6-6	few	TRBJ2-2	NA
TGCAGTGCTAGCGAGAACCAAGAGACCCAGTACTTC	CSASENQETQYF	TRBV20-1	NA	TRBJ2-5	NA
TGCAGTGCTAGAGATAAGATAGCGGGAGGGGCGACCCAGTACTTC	CSARDKIAGGATQYF	TRBV20-1	few	TRBJ2-5	TRBD2
TGCGCCAGTACTGGACTAGCGGGGATCGACGGGGAGCTGTTTTTT	CASTGLAGIDGELFF	TRBV5-1	NA	TRBJ2-2	TRBD2
TGTGCCAGCAGCTCGAGGAAGGGGAGGGCCTTCGAGCAGTACTTC	CASSSRKGRAFEQYF	TRBV7-6	NA	TRBJ2-7	TRBD2
TGTGCCAGCAGCGTCGCCGGGGACTATAATTCACCCCTCCACTTT	CASSVAGDYNSPLHF	TRBV13	NA	TRBJ1-6	NA
TGTGCCAGCAGTTCCCGGGACAGGGGATCCTACGAGCAGTACTTC	CASSSRDRGSYEQYF	TRBV27	few	TRBJ2-7	TRBD1
TGTGCCAGCAGTTACTACGGGGGCGGGGAGCGGTTTTTT	CASSYYGGGERFF	TRBV6-5	NA	TRBJ2-2	NA
TGCAGTACGAAAGCGGGGAGGTCCTACAATGAGCAGTTCTTC	CSTKAGRSYNEQFF	TRBV20-1	few	TRBJ2-1	TRBD2
TGTGCCAGCAGCTGGTTAGCGGGAGTCTTTCAGTCAGATGAGCAGTTCTTC	CASSWLAGVFQSDEQFF	TRBV5-5	medium-sized	TRBJ2-1	TRBD2
TGCGCCAGCAGCTACCGGTCAGGGTTGACAGATACGCAGTATTTT	CASSYRSGLTDTQYF	TRBV5-1	NA	TRBJ2-3	NA
TGTGCCAGCAGTAAATTGGGGGAAAGCTCCTACGAGCAGTACTTC	CASSKLGESSYEQYF	TRBV7-9	few	TRBJ2-7	NA
TGTGCCAGCTCACCCAGGCAGGGAGCGAACACTGAAGCTTTCTTT	CASSPRQGANTEAFF	TRBV6-5	medium-sized	TRBJ1-1	NA
TGTGCCAGCAGTTTAACCGGGGCGGGGAATTCACCCCTCCACTTT	CASSLTGAGNSPLHF	TRBV27	NA	TRBJ1-6	NA